This is a list of T cell receptor beta chains from one sample in a study of a mutant IDH1 vaccine in newly diagnosed glioma. The table came from immunoSEQ multiplex PCR; TCRdb's copy has only in-frame clones and leaves some out. Of tens of thousands of clones in the sample, around 84% are singletons; the top ten hold under 4.5%. No cognate antigen is known for these TCRs. Sequences were derived from PBMCs, sampled from a glioma patient whose treatment included an IDH1 peptide vaccine. The receptors derive from a woman aged 25 to 39 with glioma. Some clones in this sample may be carry-over from other donors' samples. Both conserved end residues are part of each CDR3. D genes are given only for firm matches.

J gene,V gene,D gene,CDR3 protein
TRBJ2-1,TRBV11-2,TRBD2,CASSFLSAGGYNEQFF
TRBJ2-1,TRBV5-1,TRBD1,CASSSGQEYNEQFF
TRBJ2-7,TRBV7-6,-,CASSLAQGGAYEQYF
TRBJ2-2,TRBV2,-,CASRDPGAVGYTGELFF
TRBJ2-7,TRBV2,-,CASSSGYEQYF
TRBJ1-5,TRBV5-5,-,CASSLAEGSPQHF
TRBJ2-7,TRBV9,-,CASSAFQGAYEQYF
TRBJ2-3,TRBV19,-,CASSADIDTQYF
TRBJ2-7,TRBV9,-,CASSVGGSSYEQYF
TRBJ2-5,TRBV6-1,-,CASSHQYF